Sequencing of this T cell receptor beta chain was carried out in a study of blood T cells in healthy people across ages. Notes on the study in general: One million T cells yielded diversity estimates that were considered underestimates.

The germline V and J ends were trimmed by 3 bases and 2 bases, with 14 bases remaining between them. Germline V gene sequence: CDR1 ENHRY, CDR2 SYGVKD. The CDR3 is 16 residues long. A word on this clonotype: The antigen is unknown.

The extraction recovered at least 5.5 micrograms of total RNA per sample. The authors ran a second PCR of about 6 to 11 cycles using a sample-barcoded 5' primer and a J-beta primer mix. One entry per CDR3 protein results from TCRdb running MiXCR on the 5' RACE reads. The table records roughly 1,500,000 distinct CDR3 sequences, 42% of them present only once. The TCR was taken from a young woman in good health. The gene calls are TRBV10-3 and TRBJ2-1; D unresolved. Input material: blood. The CDR3, as DNA: TGTGCCATCAGTGAAGGTGGGCTGCCCCCCTACAATGAGCAGTTCTTC. It is translated as CAISEGGLPPYNEQFF.